This is a list of T cell receptor beta chains from one sample in a study of cytomegalovirus exposure and HLA in healthy donors. Measured with immunoSEQ multiplex PCR; TCRdb has only the in-frame clones, and not every one. Among 200,000 to 250,000 clones listed, over 80% were seen once. Sequencing used PBMCs. These receptors all come from a middle-aged woman in good health and CMV-seropositive. The CDR3 runs from the conserved cysteine through the conserved F or W. The D gene is left open where the match is weak. Where a row states a size, it is once, few, many or the class of an expanded clone; other rows omit it.

v_gene: TRBV29-1; abundance: NA; d_gene: NA; j_gene: TRBJ2-7; CDR3nt: TGCAGCGGGACAGTAAGCTCCTACGAGCAGTACTTC; CDR3aa: CSGTVSSYEQYF
v_gene: TRBV13; abundance: NA; d_gene: NA; j_gene: TRBJ1-2; CDR3nt: TGTGCCAGCAGCGCACCATTTCGAGGAGACTATGGCTACACCTTC; CDR3aa: CASSAPFRGDYGYTF
v_gene: TRBV7-2; abundance: NA; d_gene: TRBD2; j_gene: TRBJ2-3; CDR3nt: TGTGCCAGCAGCTTCCGAGCGGGGCAGGCCACAGATACGCAGTATTTT; CDR3aa: CASSFRAGQATDTQYF
v_gene: TRBV5-1; abundance: NA; d_gene: NA; j_gene: TRBJ1-2; CDR3nt: TGCGCCAGCAGCTTGGCCACCGGGTCCGTGCTCTATGGCTACACCTTC; CDR3aa: CASSLATGSVLYGYTF
v_gene: TRBV7-2; abundance: NA; d_gene: TRBD1; j_gene: TRBJ2-7; CDR3nt: TGTGCCAGCAGCGCAGACAGGGAAGGGGTTAGGGCAACCCCCCGCGAGCAGTACTTC; CDR3aa: CASSADREGVRATPREQYF
v_gene: TRBV4-3; abundance: NA; d_gene: NA; j_gene: TRBJ2-7; CDR3nt: TGCGCCAGCAGCCTTTCTCAGGGGAATTCCTACGAGCAGTACTTC; CDR3aa: CASSLSQGNSYEQYF
v_gene: TRBV27; abundance: few; d_gene: NA; j_gene: TRBJ2-1; CDR3nt: TGTGCCAGCAGTATGACAGGTACAATTTGGAATGAGCAGTTCTTC; CDR3aa: CASSMTGTIWNEQFF
v_gene: TRBV6-5; abundance: NA; d_gene: NA; j_gene: TRBJ2-1; CDR3nt: TGTGCCACCGGGTCTCGATTTTACAATGAGCAGTTCTTC; CDR3aa: CATGSRFYNEQFF
v_gene: TRBV4-2; abundance: few; d_gene: TRBD2; j_gene: TRBJ2-1; CDR3nt: TGTGCCAGCAGCCAAGACGGGACTAGCGGCTCCTACAATGAGCAGTTCTTC; CDR3aa: CASSQDGTSGSYNEQFF
v_gene: TRBV4-1; abundance: NA; d_gene: NA; j_gene: TRBJ2-1; CDR3nt: TGCGCCAGCAGCCAGGGACAGGGAGGATTAGCGGGGGGCAATGAGCAGTTCTTC; CDR3aa: CASSQGQGGLAGGNEQFF
v_gene: TRBV6-6; abundance: NA; d_gene: TRBD1; j_gene: TRBJ2-7; CDR3nt: TGTGCCAGCAGTTTAGGGACAGGGGTTTACGAGCAGTACTTC; CDR3aa: CASSLGTGVYEQYF
v_gene: TRBV5-1; abundance: NA; d_gene: TRBD1; j_gene: TRBJ2-5; CDR3nt: TGCGCCAGCAGCTTGGTTACAGGGGGAGAGACCCAGTACTTC; CDR3aa: CASSLVTGGETQYF
v_gene: TRBV11-1; abundance: few; d_gene: NA; j_gene: TRBJ2-1; CDR3nt: TGTGCCAGCAGCCCTTTTGGGCTCTATACGTACAATGAGCAGTTCTTC; CDR3aa: CASSPFGLYTYNEQFF
v_gene: TRBV5-1; abundance: NA; d_gene: NA; j_gene: TRBJ2-5; CDR3nt: TGCGCCAGCAGCTTGGGCCCCGGCGGGGTGTACCAAGAGACCCAGTACTTC; CDR3aa: CASSLGPGGVYQETQYF
v_gene: TRBV12-2; abundance: NA; d_gene: NA; j_gene: TRBJ2-7; CDR3nt: TGTGCAAGTCGCTCCTATGACAGGGTAGAAATCTACGAGCAGTACTTC; CDR3aa: CASRSYDRVEIYEQYF
v_gene: TRBV15; abundance: few; d_gene: NA; j_gene: TRBJ1-1; CDR3nt: TGTGCCACCAGCAGAGTGTTGGCAGACACTGAAGCTTTCTTT; CDR3aa: CATSRVLADTEAFF
v_gene: TRBV27; abundance: NA; d_gene: TRBD2; j_gene: TRBJ2-1; CDR3nt: TGTGCCAGCAGTTTATTAGCGGGAGTCCTTGAGCAGTTCTTC; CDR3aa: CASSLLAGVLEQFF
v_gene: TRBV7-6; abundance: once; d_gene: NA; j_gene: TRBJ2-5; CDR3nt: TGTGCCAGCAGCTTAGCGGGGGGGCAGGAGACCCAGTACTTC; CDR3aa: CASSLAGGQETQYF
v_gene: TRBV5-4; abundance: NA; d_gene: NA; j_gene: TRBJ1-2; CDR3nt: TGTGCCAGCAGCGTACAACAGAGTTCCCTATATGGCTACACCTTC; CDR3aa: CASSVQQSSLYGYTF
v_gene: TRBV5-1; abundance: NA; d_gene: TRBD2; j_gene: TRBJ2-4; CDR3nt: TGCGCCAGCAGCTTGAGATCTACGCGGGAGGACATTCAGTACTTC; CDR3aa: CASSLRSTREDIQYF
v_gene: TRBV6-5; abundance: NA; d_gene: TRBD2; j_gene: TRBJ2-3; CDR3nt: TGTGCCAGCAGTTACTCGGGTAGCGGGTCCACAGATACGCAGTATTTT; CDR3aa: CASSYSGSGSTDTQYF
v_gene: TRBV5-1; abundance: NA; d_gene: NA; j_gene: TRBJ1-1; CDR3nt: TGCGCCAGCAGCTTGTCGGGGTACACTGAAGCTTTCTTT; CDR3aa: CASSLSGYTEAFF
v_gene: TRBV27; abundance: NA; d_gene: TRBD2; j_gene: TRBJ2-5; CDR3nt: TGTGCCACCCATTCGACTAGCGGCCAGTACTTC; CDR3aa: CATHSTSGQYF
v_gene: TRBV4-2; abundance: NA; d_gene: TRBD2; j_gene: TRBJ2-7; CDR3nt: TGTGCCAGCAGGGCTAGCGGTTCCTACGAGCAGTACTTC; CDR3aa: CASRASGSYEQYF
v_gene: TRBV7-3; abundance: NA; d_gene: TRBD2; j_gene: TRBJ2-3; CDR3nt: TGTGCCAGCAGCTTAGTAGCGGGGGGAAGCACAGATACGCAGTATTTT; CDR3aa: CASSLVAGGSTDTQYF
v_gene: TRBV2; abundance: NA; d_gene: NA; j_gene: TRBJ2-7; CDR3nt: TGTGCCAGCAGTGAGGAGGGAGCCGCCGGGCTCGAGCAGTACTTC; CDR3aa: CASSEEGAAGLEQYF
v_gene: TRBV18; abundance: NA; d_gene: TRBD1; j_gene: TRBJ1-1; CDR3nt: TGTGCCAGCTCACTCGACGCGAACTCAGGGGGCCGTGAAGCTTTCTTT; CDR3aa: CASSLDANSGGREAFF
v_gene: TRBV7-9; abundance: NA; d_gene: NA; j_gene: TRBJ2-1; CDR3nt: TGTGCCAGCAGCTTCACTAGCATCCACAATGAGCAGTTCTTC; CDR3aa: CASSFTSIHNEQFF
v_gene: TRBV9; abundance: few; d_gene: TRBD1; j_gene: TRBJ2-3; CDR3nt: TGTGCCAGCAGCCAGGGGGACAGCCGCACAGATACGCAGTATTTT; CDR3aa: CASSQGDSRTDTQYF
v_gene: TRBV6-1; abundance: NA; d_gene: NA; j_gene: TRBJ1-1; CDR3nt: TGTGCCAGCAGTGAAGTTGGGGCCCCGAACACTGAAGCTTTCTTT; CDR3aa: CASSEVGAPNTEAFF
v_gene: TRBV5-5; abundance: NA; d_gene: NA; j_gene: TRBJ1-2; CDR3nt: TGTGCCAGCAGCCCCCTACTACCAGGGTACAACTATGGCTACACCTTC; CDR3aa: CASSPLLPGYNYGYTF
v_gene: TRBV30; abundance: NA; d_gene: TRBD1; j_gene: TRBJ2-7; CDR3nt: TGTGCCTCCCGGGACAGGGGATTCTACGAGCAGTACTTC; CDR3aa: CASRDRGFYEQYF
v_gene: TRBV30; abundance: once; d_gene: TRBD1; j_gene: TRBJ1-6; CDR3nt: TGTGCCTGGAATCTTGTGGGACAGTGGAATTCACCCCTCCACTTT; CDR3aa: CAWNLVGQWNSPLHF
v_gene: TRBV7-9; abundance: NA; d_gene: TRBD2; j_gene: TRBJ2-1; CDR3nt: TGTGCCAGCAGCACTCCTAGCGGTCCTTACAATGAGCAGTTCTTC; CDR3aa: CASSTPSGPYNEQFF
v_gene: TRBV20-1; abundance: NA; d_gene: NA; j_gene: TRBJ2-1; CDR3nt: TGCAGTGCTACGGGGGTGAGCGAGCAGTTCTTC; CDR3aa: CSATGVSEQFF
v_gene: TRBV20-1; abundance: once; d_gene: TRBD2; j_gene: TRBJ2-3; CDR3nt: TGCAGTGCTGGGGGACTAGCTCCTTTCTTTTTT; CDR3aa: CSAGGLAPFFF
v_gene: TRBV1; abundance: NA; d_gene: NA; j_gene: TRBJ2-7; CDR3nt: TGCACCAGCAGCCAAGATCATGATGCGACAGGGCCCTACGAGCAGTACTTC; CDR3aa: CTSSQDHDATGPYEQYF
v_gene: TRBV10-3; abundance: few; d_gene: NA; j_gene: TRBJ1-5; CDR3nt: TGTGCCGCCCAGGGGACAAATCAGCCCCAGCATTTT; CDR3aa: CAAQGTNQPQHF